This TCR beta chain was sequenced for a study of blood T cell repertoires in COVID-19. The wider study: Both acute and convalescent COVID-19 samples were obtained from the United States, Italy and Spain. Sources were T cells, B-cell-depleted T cells, or PBMCs; the material itself was cDNA or gDNA.

As originally analysed: Cell counts per sample came from amplifying reference gene primers. Libraries were prepared by immunoSEQ multiplex PCR; TCRdb keeps only in-frame clonotypes and omits some of them. V and J calls and clone size come straight from that table; D and trimming were deduced from the DNA. The table shows about 72,000 clones, with just over 85% occurring only once. This CDR3 has 14 residues. Germline V gives CDR1 SGDLS, CDR2 YYNGEE. The germline V and J ends were trimmed by 0 bases and 6 bases, with 13 bases remaining between them. This sequence was found in a man younger than 45 with acute or convalescent COVID-19. The sequencing sample was made of peripheral blood. The chain combines TRBV9 with TRBJ2-7; D unclear. CDR3 DNA sequence: TGTGCCAGCAGCGTAGGCGGTCCTGGTGGCGAGCAGTACTTC. It specifies CASSVGGPGGEQYF.